The clone carrying this T cell receptor beta chain came up many times. These data come from a study of T cells in Graves' hyperthyroidism and ophthalmopathy. TCR beta CDR3 sequences were amplified from RNA transcripts. TCR CDR3 underwent first-round RT-PCR with the HTBI primer set. TCRdb re-derived calls from the multiplex PCR reads in MiXCR, one entry per CDR3 protein. The data show a few hundred thousand distinct CDR3 sequences, around a sixth seen once. The CDR3 covers 15 residues. J gave up 8 bases and V 3 bases, and 9 bases lay outside the gene matches. The V gene's germline CDR1 is SNHLY and CDR2 FYNNEI. These patients, aged 18 to 65, had recently diagnosed hyperthyroidism lasting under 2 months. Reasons for excluding patients were uncontrolled infection, other autoimmune disease, pregnancy or lactation.

The receptor comes from a woman between 45 and 65 years old with Graves' hyperthyroidism. This chain uses TRBV2 with TRBJ1-4; 7 positions match TRBD1. The sample consisted of blood. The CDR3 is CASSEEQGVWEKLFF. CDR3 nucleotides: TGTGCCAGCAGTGAGGAGCAGGGGGTATGGGAAAAACTGTTTTTT.